Listed here are 20 T cell receptor beta chains from one sample, sequenced in a study of CD8+ T cells in alopecia areata. TCR sequencing used cDNA made by reverse transcription of extracted RNA. The method was immunoSEQ multiplex PCR; TCRdb's version includes in-frame clones alone and lacks a portion of them. The sample shows under 130,000 clones, approximately 60% of them seen only once. The sequenced sample was CD4+ T cells sorted from blood. The origin of the receptors is a human donor in good health.

V is TRBV2 and J is TRBJ2-2, with no clear D. Germline V lookup: CDR1 SNHLY, CDR2 FYNNEI. With 4 bases removed from V and 7 bases from J, the gap between germline ends came to 4 bases. The CDR3 extends over 11 amino acids. The CDR3 DNA follows: TGTGCCAGCAGTGGACTCGGGGAGCTGTTTTTT. Protein sequence: CASSGLGELFF.

CDR3 region: CASSLGFSAAYEQYF. The CDR3 DNA sequence: TGTGCCAGCAGCTTAGGCTTTAGCGCCGCCTACGAGCAGTACTTC. The chain carries TRBV5-4 and TRBJ2-7; D is perhaps TRBD2 (5 bases). V was clipped by 2 bases and J by 2 bases, with 14 bases between them. In germline, CDR1 is SGHNT, CDR2 YYREEE (reference sequence). CDR3 length: 15 amino acids.

J is TRBJ2-3 and V is TRBV7-2, with 7 bases fitting TRBD1. The CDR3 spans 13 residues. V shed 5 bases, J shed 8 bases, and the junction held 7 bases outside the gene matches. Per germline, CDR1 SGHTA and CDR2 FQGNSA. CDR3 nucleotide sequence: TGTGCCAGCAGCGACGGGACAGCGAGTACGCAGTATTTT. This codes for CASSDGTASTQYF. Combining the CDR3 with reference TRBV7-2 and TRBJ2-3 gives the whole variable domain GAGVSQSPSNKVTEKGKDVELRCDPISGHTALYWYRQSLGQGLEFLIYFQGNSAPDKSGLPSDRFSAERTGGSVSTLTIQRTQQEDSAVYLCASSDGTASTQYFGPGTRLTVL.

The gene calls are TRBV6-6 and TRBJ2-7; D is possibly TRBD1 (6 bases). This CDR3 is built from 12 residues. V lost 6 bases to trimming and J lost 6 bases, with 12 bases between them. CDR1 is MNHNY, CDR2 SVGAGI, per germline (reference sequence). CDR3 region: CASSVLDSEQYF. The CDR3 bases are TGTGCCAGCAGCGTCCTGGACAGCGAGCAGTACTTC.

This sequence joins TRBV7-2 and TRBJ1-5; 8 nucleotides align to TRBD1. Unmatched junction bases numbered 9, after V lost 5 bases and J lost 3 bases. This CDR3 is 16 amino acids long. Looked up from germline, CDR1 is SGHTA and CDR2 is FQGNSA. The CDR3 here is CASSRRQGSVNQPQHF. The CDR3 region has the DNA TGTGCCAGCAGCCGTAGACAGGGGAGCGTCAATCAGCCCCAGCATTTT.

The chain carries TRBV2 and TRBJ2-2, with TRBD2 identical over 13 bases. The J segment lost 5 bases and the V segment lost 8 bases, leaving 2 bases of the junction unmatched. Germline CDR1 is SNHLY and CDR2 is FYNNEI. CDR3 size: 14 residues. The CDR3 sequence: CASGLAGVTGELFF. The CDR3 region has the DNA TGTGCCAGCGGACTAGCGGGGGTAACCGGGGAGCTGTTTTTT.

This clone has a handful of counts. This rearrangement joins TRBV4-1 to TRBJ2-6, with 8 bases identical to TRBD2. The germline V gene has CDR1 MGHRA and CDR2 YSYEKL. The length of the CDR3 is 16 residues. V shed 1 base, J shed 2 bases, and the junction held 1 base outside the gene matches. CDR3 coding DNA: TGCGCCAGCAGCCAAGCGGGGGGGCCTGGGGCCAACGTCCTGACTTTC. Protein product: CASSQAGGPGANVLTF.

The rearrangement joins TRBV2 to TRBJ2-5; no definite D call. CDR1 and CDR2 (germline): SNHLY, FYNNEI. The V end was cut by 9 bases, the J end by 2 bases, with 13 bases between. This CDR3 is built from 13 residues. The CDR3 DNA is TGTGCCAGGCAGTCCCTCCAACAAGAGACCCAGTACTTC. It codes for CARQSLQQETQYF.

CDR3 in DNA: TGCGCCAGCAGCTCCGGGGAGAACACCGGGGAGCTGTTTTTT. Its protein is CASSSGENTGELFF. The chain carries TRBV5-1 and TRBJ2-2, with a tentative D call TRBD2 (5 bases). This CDR3 region has 14 residues. Trimming removed 3 bases at V and 1 base at J, with 7 bases between. The V gene's germline CDR1 is SGHRS and CDR2 YFSETQ.

In this sample, this clone turned up a few times. The rearrangement uses TRBV2 and TRBJ2-6, with D unresolved. Trimming removed 6 bases at V and 2 bases at J, with 5 bases between. This CDR3 has 13 residues. Germline V gives CDR1 SNHLY, CDR2 FYNNEI. The CDR3 bases are TGTGCCAGCAGGGGAACTGGGGCCAACGTCCTGACTTTC. Encoded protein: CASRGTGANVLTF.

The V call is TRBV19, the J call TRBJ1-2; D gene unclear. In germline, CDR1 is LNHDA, CDR2 SQIVND (reference sequence). Trimming pared 7 bases from V and 5 bases from J, leaving 11 bases between. This CDR3 has 12 residues. This CDR3 is CASMGRQYGYTF. CDR3 in DNA: TGTGCCAGTATGGGAAGGCAGTATGGCTACACCTTC.

The rearrangement joins TRBV25-1 to TRBJ1-4, with TRBD1 as a possible D gene (5 bases). The CDR3 runs to 18 residues. V was shortened by 4 bases and J by 6 bases, with 24 bases between the two germline ends. Germline CDR1 is MGHDK and CDR2 is SYGVNS. CDR3 in amino acids: CASSAQGIDRGFDEKLFF. For the CDR3, the DNA is TGTGCCAGCAGTGCTCAGGGTATCGATCGAGGGTTTGATGAAAAACTGTTTTTT.

The rearrangement uses TRBV5-6 and TRBJ2-5; a possible D gene is TRBD2 (7 bases). CDR1 and CDR2 from the germline V gene are SGHDT and YYEEEE. This CDR3 spans 13 amino acids. The V end lost 4 bases, the J end lost 4 bases, and 11 bases lay between the germline ends. In DNA, the CDR3 is TGTGCCAGCAGCCGGGGGGCCGGAGAGACCCAGTACTTC. This encodes CASSRGAGETQYF.

V is TRBV29-1 and J is TRBJ1-2; no clear D. This CDR3 is built from 14 residues. Trimming took off 1 base at V and 0 bases at J, with 9 bases between the two ends. Germline V gives CDR1 SQVTM, CDR2 ANQGSEA. The CDR3 loop reads CSVEVLAANYGYTF. CDR3 in DNA: TGCAGCGTTGAAGTCCTCGCAGCTAACTATGGCTACACCTTC.

The chain is built from TRBV5-1 and TRBJ2-3; 13 bases fit TRBD2. Per the germline V gene, CDR1 is SGHRS and CDR2 is YFSETQ. The CDR3 covers 17 residues. The ends lost 4 bases at V and 3 bases at J; junction bases unmatched: 8. DNA for the CDR3: TGCGCCAGCAGCCCACCCGGACTAGCGGGGGCTACAGATACGCAGTATTTT. This gives the protein CASSPPGLAGATDTQYF.

The CDR3 reads CATRSGGASNEQFF. CDR3 nucleotide sequence: TGTGCCACCCGAAGCGGGGGGGCCAGCAATGAGCAGTTCTTC. The chain combines TRBV15 with TRBJ2-1, with 10 bases aligning to TRBD2. The germline V gene encodes CDR1 LNHNV and CDR2 YYDKDF (reference sequence). The CDR3 loop spans 14 amino acids. The ends lost 8 bases at V and 6 bases at J; junction bases unmatched: 7.

The V gene is TRBV10-3, the J gene TRBJ2-1, with a tentative D call TRBD1 (5 bases). The germline V gene encodes CDR1 ENHRY and CDR2 SYGVKD. V shed 7 bases and J shed 8 bases, with 15 bases lying between them. The CDR3 covers 13 residues. The CDR3 loop is CAIKGAGIDEQFF. CDR3 coding DNA: TGTGCCATCAAAGGGGCAGGGATCGATGAGCAGTTCTTC.

The V gene is TRBV5-1, the J gene TRBJ2-3; possibly TRBD2 for D (5 bases). Germline CDR1 and CDR2: SGHRS and YFSETQ. V lost 0 bases and J 0 bases, leaving 14 bases between the germline ends. The CDR3 totals 17 residues. This CDR3 is CASSLASAGSSTDTQYF. CDR3 nucleotides: TGCGCCAGCAGCTTGGCCAGTGCGGGCTCTAGCACAGATACGCAGTATTTT. Using reference TRBV5-1 and TRBJ2-3 for the parts outside the CDR3, the full variable domain is KAGVTQTPRYLIKTRGQQVTLSCSPISGHRSVSWYQQTPGQGLQFLFEYFSETQRNKGNFPGRFSGRQFSNSRSEMNVSTLELGDSALYLCASSLASAGSSTDTQYFGPGTRLTVL.

V usage is TRBV30 and J usage is TRBJ2-3; D is tentatively TRBD1 or TRBD2 (5 bases each). The CDR3 is 13 amino acids. Germline V lookup: CDR1 GTSNPN, CDR2 SVGIG (reference sequence). Trimming stripped 0 bases from V and 3 bases from J, with 7 bases between. As DNA, the CDR3 is TGTGCCTGGAGTGTAGGGACGACAGATACGCAGTATTTT. This translates into CAWSVGTTDTQYF.

J is TRBJ2-1 and V is TRBV5-1; no firm D call. CDR3 length: 12 amino acids. The V gene's germline CDR1 is SGHRS and CDR2 YFSETQ. Between the trimmed V and J ends, which lost 4 bases and 6 bases, there was a span of 8 bases. CDR3 region: CASSPDPNEQFF. CDR3 in DNA: TGCGCCAGCAGCCCCGACCCCAATGAGCAGTTCTTC.